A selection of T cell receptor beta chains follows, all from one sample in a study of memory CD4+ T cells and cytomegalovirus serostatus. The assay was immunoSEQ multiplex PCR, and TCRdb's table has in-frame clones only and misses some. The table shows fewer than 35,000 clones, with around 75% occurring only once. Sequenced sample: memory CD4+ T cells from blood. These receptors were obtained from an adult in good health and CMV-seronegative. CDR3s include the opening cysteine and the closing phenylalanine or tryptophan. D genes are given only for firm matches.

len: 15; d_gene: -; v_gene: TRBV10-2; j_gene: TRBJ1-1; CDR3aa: CASSEWWASRTEAFF
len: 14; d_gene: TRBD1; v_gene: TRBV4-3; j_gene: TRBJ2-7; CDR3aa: CASSQGGRGYEQYF
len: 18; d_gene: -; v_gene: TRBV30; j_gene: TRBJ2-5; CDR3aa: CAWSGQTAQVNEQETQYF
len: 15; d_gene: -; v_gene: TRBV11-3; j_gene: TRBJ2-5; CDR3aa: CASSRPFTTQETQYF
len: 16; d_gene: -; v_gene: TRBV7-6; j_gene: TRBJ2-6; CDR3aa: CASSLSRASGANVLTF
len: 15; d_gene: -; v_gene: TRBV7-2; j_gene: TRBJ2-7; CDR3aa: CASSLGSTATYEQYF
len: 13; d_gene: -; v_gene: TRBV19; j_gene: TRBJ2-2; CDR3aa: CASSINRAGELFF
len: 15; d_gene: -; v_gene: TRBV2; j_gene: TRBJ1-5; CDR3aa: CASSDGLGSNQPQHF
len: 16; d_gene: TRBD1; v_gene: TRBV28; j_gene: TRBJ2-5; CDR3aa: CASSSQTGTIQETQYF
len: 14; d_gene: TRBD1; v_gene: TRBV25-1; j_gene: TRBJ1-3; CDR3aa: CASSLTGRGNTIYF
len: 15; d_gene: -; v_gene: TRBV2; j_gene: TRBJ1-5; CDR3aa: CASSEGVQRDQPQHF
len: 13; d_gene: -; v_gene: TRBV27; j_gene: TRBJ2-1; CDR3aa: CASSPHGAVQKFF
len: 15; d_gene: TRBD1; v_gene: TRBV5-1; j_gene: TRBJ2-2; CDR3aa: CASSLRTGLTGELFF
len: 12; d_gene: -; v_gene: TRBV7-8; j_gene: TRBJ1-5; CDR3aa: CASSSVGQPQHF
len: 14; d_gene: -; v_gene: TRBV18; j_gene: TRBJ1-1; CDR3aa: CASSTNRVGTEAFF
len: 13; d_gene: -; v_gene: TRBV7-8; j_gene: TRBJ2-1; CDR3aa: CASSLRRGNEQFF
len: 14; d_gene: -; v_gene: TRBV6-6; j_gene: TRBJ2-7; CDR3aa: CASSYGPGPYEQYF